This T cell receptor (beta chain) was profiled in a study of tumor-infiltrating lymphocytes in primary liver carcinoma. This clonotype has a count of ten or more. Its antigen is as yet unknown. Making TCR beta cDNA involved approximately 530 ng total RNA and a constant-region primer. Three nested multiplex PCR rounds, a slightly modified ARM-PCR method, built the TCR beta libraries. Amplification in the first two PCR rounds was performed using TRBV1-TRBV30 forward primers and a C-beta reverse primer for around 10 cycles each. TCRdb re-called the multiplex PCR reads through MiXCR, storing one row per CDR3 protein. The sample includes tens of thousands of distinct CDR3 sequences, around 70% seen only once; the top ten take about a fifth. Study results and caveats: Blood's top-250-clone fraction was significantly lower than that of tumors (p = 0.039). Only about 7-24% of top clones appeared in all five tumor regions.

Both RNA and DNA were isolated together from around 20-30 mg of bulk tissue that had not been sorted. Over 80% of the cells were viable tumor cells in every tumor sample. Germline CDR1 SGHRS, CDR2 YFSETQ. V was clipped by 0 bases and J by 7 bases, with 13 bases between them. The CDR3 consists of 15 residues. This clonotype was sampled from a man between 35 and 55 years old with primary liver carcinoma and hepatitis B virus infection. V and J are TRBV5-1 and TRBJ1-4; D is possibly TRBD1 (5 bases). Source material: liver tumor tissue from sampling region 2. Subset of the sample: tumor region T2, inferior pole. In DNA form, the CDR3 reads TGCGCCAGCAGCTTGGATCCGGGACTGGCTGAAAAACTGTTTTTT. It codes for CASSLDPGLAEKLFF.